This T cell receptor beta chain was observed in a study of shared clonotypes between healthy human individuals. Study-level findings and limits: Across four donors, naive CD4 shared about 5%, naive CD8 3% to 3.5%, memory CD4 roughly 2.2%, memory CD8 about 0.38%.

Replicate sorted-subset PCRs were loaded with 150 to 250 ng DNA, 31,000 or so T cell genomes. The assay was immunoSEQ multiplex PCR, and TCRdb's table has in-frame clones only and misses some. The repertoire consists of about 1.1 million clones, with 78% occurring once and the leading ten covering around 0.47%. Germline assignment: CDR1 SEHNR and CDR2 FQNEAQ (reference sequence). This CDR3 spans 12 amino acids. The V and J ends lost 8 bases and 4 bases respectively, with 10 bases between them. A word on this clone: Its antigen is currently unknown.

The sequencing input was memory CD4+ T cells from PBMCs. Subset denoted: CD45RA-negative fraction. The source of this sequence is a man aged 18 to 35 in good health. Some clones in this sample may be carry-over from other donors' samples. The chain couples TRBV7-9 to TRBJ2-3, with D perhaps TRBD2 (5 bases). CDR3 residues: CASSRRADTQYF. The CDR3 region has the DNA TGTGCCAGCTCTCGGCGGGCAGATACGCAGTATTTT.